The entry that follows covers one TCR beta chain sequence. The antigen remains undetermined. These data come from a study of cytomegalovirus exposure and HLA in healthy donors. PCR amplification relied on 60 Vbeta primers (plus 13 Jbeta primers). Authors' data handling: In a later analysis, about 9.9 million of tens of millions of unique beta chains occurred in at least two donors. Method: immunoSEQ multiplex PCR; TCRdb's copy keeps in-frame clones and lacks some. Clone size and the V and J calls come from that table; the DNA yielded D and trimming. Of some 200,000 clones listed, roughly 74% were seen once; the top ten hold 1.5% to 2%. Findings and limits, study-wide: Cytomegalovirus association was listed for roughly 160 TCR beta chains. TCR beta V- and J-gene trimming was later associated with a missense DCLRE1C variant.

Trimming pared 3 bases from V and 2 bases from J, leaving 14 bases between. The CDR3 contains 15 residues. Germline V gene data show CDR1 as SNHLY and CDR2 as FYNNEI. The specimen was PBMCs. The sequence came from a young woman in good health and CMV-seronegative. The rearrangement uses TRBV2 and TRBJ2-7, with a tentative D call TRBD2 (5 bases). CDR3 residues: CASSEDSSWPYEQYF. In DNA, the CDR3 is TGTGCCAGCAGTGAGGACTCTAGCTGGCCCTACGAGCAGTACTTC.